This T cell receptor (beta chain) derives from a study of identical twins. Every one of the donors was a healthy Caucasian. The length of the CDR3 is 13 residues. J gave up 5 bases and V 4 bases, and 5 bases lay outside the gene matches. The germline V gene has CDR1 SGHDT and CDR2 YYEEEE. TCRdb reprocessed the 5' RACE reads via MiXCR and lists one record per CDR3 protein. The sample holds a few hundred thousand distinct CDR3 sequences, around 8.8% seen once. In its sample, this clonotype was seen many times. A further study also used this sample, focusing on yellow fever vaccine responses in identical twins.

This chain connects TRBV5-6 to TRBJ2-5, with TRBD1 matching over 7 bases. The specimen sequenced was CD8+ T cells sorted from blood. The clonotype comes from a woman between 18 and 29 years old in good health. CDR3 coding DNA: TGTGCCAGCAGCAAAGGGGGCCGGGAGACCCAGTACTTC. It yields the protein CASSKGGRETQYF. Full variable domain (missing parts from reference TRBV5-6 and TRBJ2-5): DAGVTQSPTHLIKTRGQQVTLRCSPKSGHDTVSWYQQALGQGPQFIFQYYEEEERQRGNFPDRFSGHQFPNYSSELNVNALLLGDSALYLCASSKGGRETQYFGPGTRLLVL.